Many counts were recorded for the clone carrying this T cell receptor (beta chain). Its antigen is not known. These data are taken from a study of T cells after yellow fever vaccination. Study-wide background: For low cell numbers, libraries were made with SMART-Seq v4 Ultra Low Input.

The 5'RACE template-switching step produced TCR cDNA and added a universal primer site and UMIs. MiXCR, run by TCRdb on the 5' RACE reads, gives a single entry per CDR3 protein. The sample lists some 350,000 distinct CDR3 sequences, 6% to 8% occurring once. Points from the study as a whole: Of the clonotypes, a small share occurred in both CD4 and CD8 compartments. The bulk population could contribute abundant contaminating clonotypes to FACS-sorted repertoires.

Sequenced here: PBMCs, sampled 5 days after the yellow fever booster vaccination. This clonotype originated in a man aged 25-45 years who received the YFV17D yellow fever vaccine.

The CDR3 protein is CASSFRVGTGELFF. The CDR3 nucleotides read TGTGCCAGCAGTTTCAGGGTTGGGACCGGGGAGCTGTTTTTT. This sequence joins TRBV28 and TRBJ2-2; D perhaps matches TRBD1 (5 bases). Germline V gene data show CDR1 as MDHEN and CDR2 as SYDVKM. There are 14 residues in the CDR3. The V end lost 3 bases, the J end lost 5 bases, and 10 bases lay between the germline ends. The full variable domain, its missing parts supplied by reference TRBV28 and TRBJ2-2, is DVKVTQSSRYLVKRTGEKVFLECVQDMDHENMFWYRQDPGLGLRLIYFSYDVKMKEKGDIPEGYSVSREKKERFSLILESASTNQTSMYLCASSFRVGTGELFFGEGSRLTVL.